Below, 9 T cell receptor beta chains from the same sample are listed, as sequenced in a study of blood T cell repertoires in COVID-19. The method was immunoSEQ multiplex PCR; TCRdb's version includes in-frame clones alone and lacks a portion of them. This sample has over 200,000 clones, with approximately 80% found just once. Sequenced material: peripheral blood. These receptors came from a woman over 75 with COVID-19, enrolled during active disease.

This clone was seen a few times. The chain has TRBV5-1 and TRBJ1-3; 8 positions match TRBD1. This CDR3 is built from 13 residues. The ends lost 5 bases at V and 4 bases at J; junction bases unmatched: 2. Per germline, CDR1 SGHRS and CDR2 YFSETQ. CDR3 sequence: CASRGTGGNTIYF. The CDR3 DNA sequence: TGCGCCAGCAGGGGGACAGGAGGAAACACCATATATTTT.

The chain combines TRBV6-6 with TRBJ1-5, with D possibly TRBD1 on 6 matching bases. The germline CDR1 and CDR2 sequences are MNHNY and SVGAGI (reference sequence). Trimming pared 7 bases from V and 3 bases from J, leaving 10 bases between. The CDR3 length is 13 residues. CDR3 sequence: CASTWDTNQPQHF. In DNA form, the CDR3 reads TGTGCCAGCACCTGGGACACCAATCAGCCCCAGCATTTT.

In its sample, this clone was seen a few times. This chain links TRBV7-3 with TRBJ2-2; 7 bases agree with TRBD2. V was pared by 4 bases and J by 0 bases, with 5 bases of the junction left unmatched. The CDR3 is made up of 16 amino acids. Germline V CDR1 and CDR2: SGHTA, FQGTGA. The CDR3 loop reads CASSSAGTTNTGELFF. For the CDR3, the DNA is TGTGCCAGCAGCTCCGCCGGGACTACGAACACCGGGGAGCTGTTTTTT.

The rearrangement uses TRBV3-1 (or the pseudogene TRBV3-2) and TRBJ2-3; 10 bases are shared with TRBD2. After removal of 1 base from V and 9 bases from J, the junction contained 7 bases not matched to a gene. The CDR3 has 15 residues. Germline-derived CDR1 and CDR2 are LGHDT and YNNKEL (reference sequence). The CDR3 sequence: CASSQAGTSDRTQYF. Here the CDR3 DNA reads TGTGCCAGCAGCCAAGCAGGGACTAGCGACCGAACGCAGTATTTT.

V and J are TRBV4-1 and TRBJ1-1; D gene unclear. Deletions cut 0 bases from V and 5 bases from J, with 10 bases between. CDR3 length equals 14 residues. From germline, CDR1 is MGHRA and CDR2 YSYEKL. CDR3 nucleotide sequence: TGCGCCAGCAGCCAAGATGACGAGAGGACTGAAGCTTTCTTT. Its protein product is CASSQDDERTEAFF.

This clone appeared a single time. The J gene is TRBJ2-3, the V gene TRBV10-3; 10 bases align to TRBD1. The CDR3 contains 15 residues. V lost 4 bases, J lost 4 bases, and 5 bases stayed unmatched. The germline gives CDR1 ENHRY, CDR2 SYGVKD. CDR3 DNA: TGTGCCATCAGTGTCGGACAGGGGGGTCCAGATACGCAGTATTTT. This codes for CAISVGQGGPDTQYF.

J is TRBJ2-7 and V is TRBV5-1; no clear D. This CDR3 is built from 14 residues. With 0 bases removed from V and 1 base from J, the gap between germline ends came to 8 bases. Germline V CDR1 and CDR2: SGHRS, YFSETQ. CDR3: CASSLDIRSYEQYF. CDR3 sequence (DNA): TGCGCCAGCAGCTTGGATATCAGATCCTACGAGCAGTACTTC. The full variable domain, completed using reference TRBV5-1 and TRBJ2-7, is KAGVTQTPRYLIKTRGQQVTLSCSPISGHRSVSWYQQTPGQGLQFLFEYFSETQRNKGNFPGRFSGRQFSNSRSEMNVSTLELGDSALYLCASSLDIRSYEQYFGPGTRLTVT.

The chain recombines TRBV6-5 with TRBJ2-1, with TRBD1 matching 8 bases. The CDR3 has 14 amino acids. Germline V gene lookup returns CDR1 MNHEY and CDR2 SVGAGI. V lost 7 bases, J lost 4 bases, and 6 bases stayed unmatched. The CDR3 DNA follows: TGTGCCAGCAAGCCGGGACAGGTATACAATGAGCAGTTCTTC. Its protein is CASKPGQVYNEQFF.

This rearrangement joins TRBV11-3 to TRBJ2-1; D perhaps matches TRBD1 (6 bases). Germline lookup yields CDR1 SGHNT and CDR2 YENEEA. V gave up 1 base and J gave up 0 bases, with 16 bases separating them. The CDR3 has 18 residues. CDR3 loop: CASSLGQGTGSSYNEQFF. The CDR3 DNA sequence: TGTGCCAGCAGCTTAGGGCAGGGGACGGGCAGCTCCTACAATGAGCAGTTCTTC.